This TCR beta chain was observed in a study of CD8 T cells in Susac syndrome. In germline, CDR1 is SEHNR, CDR2 FQNEAQ (reference sequence). V dropped 4 bases and J dropped 4; count of bases not matched to a gene: 6. The CDR3 runs 14 residues. Random hexamers primed reverse transcription of about 0.5 to 1 ug RNA. It was immunoSEQ multiplex PCR that amplified TCR beta CDR3 across 54 Vbeta and 13 Jbeta. Via MiXCR, TCRdb re-called the immunoSEQ multiplex PCR reads, giving one row per CDR3 protein. The table has fewer than 150,000 distinct CDR3 sequences, about 95% seen once; the top ten hold roughly 0.12%.

Input material: CD4+ T cells from PBMCs. The TCR originated in a human donor in good health. The chain carries TRBV7-9 and TRBJ1-1; 7 bases align to TRBD1. CDR3 protein: CASSYRGIPTEAFF. CDR3 DNA: TGTGCCAGCAGCTACAGGGGAATCCCCACTGAAGCTTTCTTT.